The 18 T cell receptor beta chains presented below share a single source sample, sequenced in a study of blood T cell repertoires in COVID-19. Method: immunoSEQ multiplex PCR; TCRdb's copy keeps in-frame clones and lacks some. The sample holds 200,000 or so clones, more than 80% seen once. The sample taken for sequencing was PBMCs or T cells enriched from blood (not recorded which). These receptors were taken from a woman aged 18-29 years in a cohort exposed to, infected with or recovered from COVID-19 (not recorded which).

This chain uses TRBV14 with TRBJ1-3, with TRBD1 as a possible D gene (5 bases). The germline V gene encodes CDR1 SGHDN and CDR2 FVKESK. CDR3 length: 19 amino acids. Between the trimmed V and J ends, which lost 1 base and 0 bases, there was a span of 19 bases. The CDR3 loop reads CASSQVIGRGSRSGNTIYF. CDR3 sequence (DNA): TGTGCCAGCAGCCAAGTCATTGGGAGGGGTAGTCGCTCTGGAAACACCATATATTTT.

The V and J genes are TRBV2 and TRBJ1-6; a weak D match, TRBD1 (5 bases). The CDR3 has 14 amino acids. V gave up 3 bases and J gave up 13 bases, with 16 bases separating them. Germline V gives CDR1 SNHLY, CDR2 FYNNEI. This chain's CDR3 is CASSEPVRVSPLHF. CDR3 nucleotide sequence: TGTGCCAGCAGTGAGCCGGTCAGGGTTTCCCCCCTCCACTTT.

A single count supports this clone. CDR3 region: CASRMGQGGEKLFF. The DNA for the CDR3 is TGTGCCAGTAGAATGGGACAGGGAGGCGAAAAACTGTTTTTT. The J gene is TRBJ1-4, the V gene TRBV19, with 9 positions matching TRBD1. The ends lost 6 bases at V and 8 bases at J; junction bases unmatched: 7. The CDR3 consists of 14 residues. Germline V CDR1 and CDR2: LNHDA, SQIVND (reference sequence). The variable domain in full, with the rest retrieved from reference TRBV19 and TRBJ1-4, is DGGITQSPKYLFRKEGQNVTLSCEQNLNHDAMYWYRQDPGQGLRLIYYSQIVNDFQKGDIAEGYSVSREKKESFPLTVTSAQKNPTAFYLCASRMGQGGEKLFFGSGTQLSVL.

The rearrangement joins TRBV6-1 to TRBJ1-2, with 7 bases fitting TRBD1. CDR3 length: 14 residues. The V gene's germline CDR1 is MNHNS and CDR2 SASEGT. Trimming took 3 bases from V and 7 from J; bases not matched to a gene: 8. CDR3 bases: TGTGCCAGCAGTGATCGAGACAGGGTGATTGGCTACACCTTC. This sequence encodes CASSDRDRVIGYTF.

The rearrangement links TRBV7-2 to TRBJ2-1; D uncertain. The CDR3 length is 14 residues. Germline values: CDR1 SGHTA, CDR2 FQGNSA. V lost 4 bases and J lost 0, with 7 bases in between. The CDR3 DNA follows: TGTGCCAGCAGCTCCTCCTCCTCCTACAATGAGCAGTTCTTC. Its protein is CASSSSSSYNEQFF.

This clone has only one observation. CDR3: CASKGGTGSPLHF. CDR3 DNA: TGTGCCAGCAAAGGGGGTACGGGATCACCCCTCCACTTT. The V and J genes are TRBV2 and TRBJ1-6; D might be TRBD1 (6 bases). The CDR3 runs to 13 residues. Trimming removed 7 bases at V and 10 bases at J, with 14 bases between. Germline lookup yields CDR1 SNHLY and CDR2 FYNNEI.

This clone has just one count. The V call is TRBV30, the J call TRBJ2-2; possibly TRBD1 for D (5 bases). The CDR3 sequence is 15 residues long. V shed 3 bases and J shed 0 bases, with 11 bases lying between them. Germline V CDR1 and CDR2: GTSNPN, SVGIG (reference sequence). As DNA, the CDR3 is TGTGCCTGGAGGGCCGCCAGGGCGAACACCGGGGAGCTGTTTTTT. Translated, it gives CAWRAARANTGELFF.

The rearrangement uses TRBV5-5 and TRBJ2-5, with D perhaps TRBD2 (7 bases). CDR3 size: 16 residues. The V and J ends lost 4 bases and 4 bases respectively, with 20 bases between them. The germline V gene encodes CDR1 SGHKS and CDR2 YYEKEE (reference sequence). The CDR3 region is CASSGAGGHRGETQYF. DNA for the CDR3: TGTGCCAGCAGCGGGGCCGGGGGGCACCGGGGAGAGACCCAGTACTTC.

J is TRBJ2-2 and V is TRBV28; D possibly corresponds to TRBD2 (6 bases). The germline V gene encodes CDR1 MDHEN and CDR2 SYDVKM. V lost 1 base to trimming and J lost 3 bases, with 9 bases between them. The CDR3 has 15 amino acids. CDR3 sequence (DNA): TGTGCCAGCAGTTTATATACGGGAGACACCGGGGAGCTGTTTTTT. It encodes CASSLYTGDTGELFF.

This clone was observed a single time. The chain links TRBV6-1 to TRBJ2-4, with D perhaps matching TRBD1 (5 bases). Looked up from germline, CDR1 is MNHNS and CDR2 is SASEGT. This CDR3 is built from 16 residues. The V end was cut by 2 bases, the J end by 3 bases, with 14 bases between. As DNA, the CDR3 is TGTGCCAGCAGTGAAAGGTCTGGGGCCGACAAAAACATTCAGTACTTC. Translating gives CASSERSGADKNIQYF.

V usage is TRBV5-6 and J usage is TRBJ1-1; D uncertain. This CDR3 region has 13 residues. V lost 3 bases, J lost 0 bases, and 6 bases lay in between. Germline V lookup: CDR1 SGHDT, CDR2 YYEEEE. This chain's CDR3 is CASSSTLNTEAFF. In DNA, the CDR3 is TGTGCCAGCAGCTCAACATTGAACACTGAAGCTTTCTTT.

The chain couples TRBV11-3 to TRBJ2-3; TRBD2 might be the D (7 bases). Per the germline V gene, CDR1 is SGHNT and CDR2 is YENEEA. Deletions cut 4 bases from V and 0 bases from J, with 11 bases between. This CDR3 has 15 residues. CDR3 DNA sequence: TGTGCCAGCAGCTCTAGGGGGGGAAGCACAGATACGCAGTATTTT. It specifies CASSSRGGSTDTQYF.

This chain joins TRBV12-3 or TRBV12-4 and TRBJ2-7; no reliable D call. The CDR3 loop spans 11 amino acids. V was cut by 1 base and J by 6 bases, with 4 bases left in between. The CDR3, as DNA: TGTGCCAGCAGTTTAGGTCGCGAGCAGTACTTC. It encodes CASSLGREQYF.

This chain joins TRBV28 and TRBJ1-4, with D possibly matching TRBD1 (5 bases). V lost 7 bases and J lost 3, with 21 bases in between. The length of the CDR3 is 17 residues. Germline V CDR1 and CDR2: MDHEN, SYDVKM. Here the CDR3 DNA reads TGTGCCAGCAACTACCGAAGGGGATGGGGGGCTAATGAAAAACTGTTTTTT. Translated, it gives CASNYRRGWGANEKLFF.

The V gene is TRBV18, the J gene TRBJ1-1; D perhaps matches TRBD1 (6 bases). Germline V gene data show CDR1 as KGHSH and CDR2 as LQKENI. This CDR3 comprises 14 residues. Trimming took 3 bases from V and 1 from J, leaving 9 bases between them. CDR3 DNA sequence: TGTGCCAGCTCACCCGCGGGGGCGAACACTGAAGCTTTCTTT. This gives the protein CASSPAGANTEAFF.

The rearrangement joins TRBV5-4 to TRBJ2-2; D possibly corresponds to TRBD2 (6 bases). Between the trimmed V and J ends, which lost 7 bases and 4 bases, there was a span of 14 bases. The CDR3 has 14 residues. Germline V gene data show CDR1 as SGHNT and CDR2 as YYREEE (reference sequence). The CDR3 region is CASSGVGGTGELFF. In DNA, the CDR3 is TGTGCCAGCTCGGGAGTAGGAGGCACCGGGGAGCTGTTTTTT.

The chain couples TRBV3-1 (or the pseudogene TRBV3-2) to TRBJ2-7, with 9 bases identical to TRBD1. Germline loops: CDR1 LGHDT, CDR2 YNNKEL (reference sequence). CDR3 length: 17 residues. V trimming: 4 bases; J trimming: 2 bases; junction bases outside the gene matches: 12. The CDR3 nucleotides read TGTGCCAGCAGCCCAGCGGCCGGGACAGGGCGTACCTACGAGCAGTACTTC. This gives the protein CASSPAAGTGRTYEQYF.

The CDR3 DNA follows: TGCGCCAGCAGCCAAGGGGGACAGGGAAGGTCGGATGAAAAACTGTTTTTT. This translates into CASSQGGQGRSDEKLFF. The chain employs TRBV4-1 and TRBJ1-4; TRBD1 aligns across 9 bases. Trimming at V came to 1 base and at J to 6 bases, leaving 9 bases not matched to a gene. Per the germline V gene, CDR1 is MGHRA and CDR2 is YSYEKL. This CDR3 spans 17 amino acids.